The 12 T cell receptor beta chains below all came from one sample that was sequenced in a study of tumor and adjacent non-tumor tissue in lung cancer (dated by TCRdb to 2016 to 2018). Preparation of the library involved multiplex PCR. Sequencing relied on an Illumina HiSeq 2500. TCRbeta libraries were constructed through three rounds of nested PCR with primers (Table S4) according to protocols adapted from ARM-PCR. The public reads were reprocessed in TCRdb via fastp at Q25 and MiXCR, keeping in-frame beta chains. Rows with a matching CDR3 protein are joined into one entry that keeps the most common DNA and genes. The sample has about 50,000 distinct CDR3 sequences on record, 74% of them singletons. The ten largest clones capture about 23% of the sample. RNA was extracted from bulk unsorted tissue and checked for quality with a NanoDrop ND-1000 and an Agilent 2100. Distant non-tumor tissue taken more than 3 cm from the tumor edge was used as the normal lung sample.

Material: distant non-tumor lung tissue. Receptors were obtained from an older woman with non-small cell lung cancer.

For this clonotype: A junction boundary mismatches the germline segment, possibly from a read error. The rearrangement uses TRBV12-3 or TRBV12-4 and TRBJ1-2; the D is unclear. This CDR3 comprises 13 residues. The CDR3 bases are TGTTCCAGCAGTATTACGGGGATGCCGGACTACACCTTC. It codes for CSSSITGMPDYTF.

Sample share makes this clonotype medium-sized (0.01 to 0.1%). The chain joins TRBV4-1 to TRBJ1-6; D uncertain. Trimming stripped 2 bases from V and 13 bases from J, with 9 bases between. The V gene's germline CDR1 is MGHRA and CDR2 YSYEKL. This CDR3 has 12 residues. DNA of the CDR3: TGCGCCAGCAGCCAACCCGGCTGGCCCCTCCACTTT. This translates into CASSQPGWPLHF.

This sequence joins TRBV12-3 or TRBV12-4 and TRBJ2-3; D call uncertain. V was cut by 3 bases and J by 4 bases, with 8 bases left in between. The CDR3 is 13 residues long. DNA for the CDR3: TGTGCCAGCAGTTTTGACAACTCAGATACGCAGTATTTT. Amino acid sequence: CASSFDNSDTQYF.

V is TRBV4-1 and J is TRBJ1-2, with TRBD1 matching over 8 bases. This CDR3 is 18 amino acids long. J was trimmed by 4 bases and V by 10 bases; bases with no gene match: 23. Germline V lookup: CDR1 MGHRA, CDR2 YSYEKL. The CDR3 spells CAITLKTPATGEVYGYTF. The DNA for the CDR3 is TGCGCCATCACCCTAAAGACCCCCGCGACAGGGGAGGTCTATGGCTACACCTTC.

The chain joins TRBV29-1 to TRBJ2-5; 7 bases align to TRBD1. The trim removed 4 bases at V and 1 base at J, leaving 6 bases unmatched. Germline loops: CDR1 SQVTM, CDR2 ANQGSEA. This CDR3 is 14 amino acids long. This CDR3 is CSVAIGGPQETQYF. DNA of the CDR3: TGCAGCGTTGCTATAGGGGGCCCCCAAGAGACCCAGTACTTC.

The CDR3 DNA reads as TGTGCTAACAGTGGTCCGACAGGGGGCAAGTACGAGCAGTACTTC. Its protein product is CANSGPTGGKYEQYF. The chain combines TRBV6-1 with TRBJ2-7; 10 bases agree with TRBD1. From germline, CDR1 is MNHNS and CDR2 SASEGT. The CDR3 has 15 residues.

Concerning this clonotype itself: As the CDR3 is not closed by the conserved phenylalanine or tryptophan, this likely results from a read error. V gene TRBV11-3 combines with J gene TRBJ2-1; 10 positions match TRBD1. The germline V gene encodes CDR1 SGHNT and CDR2 YENEEA. The CDR3 totals 15 residues. This CDR3 is CTNSLGTGADNEQFS. For the CDR3, the DNA is TGTACCAACAGCTTAGGGACAGGGGCCGACAATGAGCAGTTCTCC.

This chain connects TRBV6-2 or TRBV6-3 to TRBJ2-7, with D possibly matching TRBD2 (5 bases). The germline V gene has CDR1 MNHEY and CDR2 SVGEGT. V lost 7 bases and J 9 bases, leaving 28 bases between the germline ends. CDR3 length: 16 residues. The CDR3 DNA follows: TGTGCCAGCATCACCCGTAAGACAACGGGGTTTCAAGCGCAGTACTTC. This encodes CASITRKTTGFQAQYF.

The J gene is TRBJ1-1, the V gene TRBV11-2; 7 bases align to TRBD1. This CDR3 has 16 residues. After removal of 6 bases from V and 4 bases from J, the junction contained 14 bases not matched to a gene. The germline V gene encodes CDR1 SGHAT and CDR2 FQNNGV. The DNA for the CDR3 is TGTGCCAGCAGATCCGGGGACAGCGGCACGAGCACTGAAGCTTTCTTT. This gives the protein CASRSGDSGTSTEAFF.

The chain links TRBV12-3 or TRBV12-4 to TRBJ2-1; 11 nucleotides agree with TRBD2. V lost 10 bases, J lost 4 bases, and 12 bases stayed unmatched. This CDR3 spans 16 amino acids. The CDR3 spells CANCPLAGGLYNEQFF. Here the CDR3 DNA reads TGTGCCAACTGTCCCCTAGCGGGAGGACTTTACAATGAGCAGTTCTTC.

Many counts were recorded for this clonotype. The V call is TRBV7-9, the J call TRBJ2-7, with D unresolved. This CDR3 comprises 12 residues. Germline lookup yields CDR1 SEHNR and CDR2 FQNEAQ (reference sequence). The V and J ends lost 2 bases and 1 base respectively, with 3 bases between them. The CDR3 region has the DNA TGTGCCAGCAGCTTATCTTCCTACGAGCAGTACTTC. It yields the protein CASSLSSYEQYF.

This clonotype is a singleton in its sample. The CDR3 sequence: CASSTGTGSTYEQYF. The CDR3 DNA follows: TGCGCCAGTAGCACCGGGACAGGATCCACCTACGAGCAGTACTTC. The chain links TRBV4-3 to TRBJ2-7; 8 nucleotides agree with TRBD1. Germline CDR1 is LGHNA and CDR2 is YSLEER. The CDR3 covers 15 residues. V lost 9 bases, J lost 2 bases, and 12 bases stayed unmatched.